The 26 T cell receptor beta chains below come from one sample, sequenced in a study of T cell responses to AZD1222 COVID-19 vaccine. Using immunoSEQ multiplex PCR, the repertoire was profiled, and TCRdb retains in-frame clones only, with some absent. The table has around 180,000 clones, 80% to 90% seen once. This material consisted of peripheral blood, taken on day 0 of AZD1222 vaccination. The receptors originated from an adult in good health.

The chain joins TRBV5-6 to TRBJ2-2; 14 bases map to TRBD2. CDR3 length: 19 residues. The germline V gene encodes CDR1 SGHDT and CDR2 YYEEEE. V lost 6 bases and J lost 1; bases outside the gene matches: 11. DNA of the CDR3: TGTGCCAGCACCAGAAAGGGACTAGCGGGGGCCCAGAACACCGGGGAGCTGTTTTTT. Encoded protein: CASTRKGLAGAQNTGELFF.

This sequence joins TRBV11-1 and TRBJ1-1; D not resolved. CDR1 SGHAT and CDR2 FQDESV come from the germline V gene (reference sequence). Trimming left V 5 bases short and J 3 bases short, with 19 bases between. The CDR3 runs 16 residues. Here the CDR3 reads CASSPRRGGQDTEAFF. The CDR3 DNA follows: TGTGCCAGCAGCCCTAGGCGAGGAGGTCAGGACACTGAAGCTTTCTTT.

The CDR3 nucleotides read TGTGCCAGCAGTTCCGGGACAGGAGGTTCCAATCAGCCCCAGCATTTT. Residues: CASSSGTGGSNQPQHF. The chain couples TRBV6-5 to TRBJ1-5, with TRBD1 matching 8 bases. The J segment lost 3 bases and the V segment lost 4 bases, leaving 8 bases of the junction unmatched. This CDR3 contains 16 residues. Per the germline V gene, CDR1 is MNHEY and CDR2 is SVGAGI.

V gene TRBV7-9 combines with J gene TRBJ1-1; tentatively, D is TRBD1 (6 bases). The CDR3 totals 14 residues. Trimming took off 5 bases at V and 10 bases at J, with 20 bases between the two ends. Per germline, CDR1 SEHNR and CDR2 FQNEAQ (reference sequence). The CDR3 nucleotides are TGTGCCAGCAGCGTGCCCGGGGGCAGTAGTTTAGCTTTCTTT. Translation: CASSVPGGSSLAFF.

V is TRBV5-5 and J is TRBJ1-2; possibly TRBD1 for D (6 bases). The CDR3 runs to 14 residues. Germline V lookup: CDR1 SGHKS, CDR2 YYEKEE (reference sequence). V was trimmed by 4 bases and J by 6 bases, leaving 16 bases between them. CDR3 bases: TGTGCCAGCAGCCCACAGGGCGATCCCAATGGCTACACCTTC. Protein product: CASSPQGDPNGYTF.

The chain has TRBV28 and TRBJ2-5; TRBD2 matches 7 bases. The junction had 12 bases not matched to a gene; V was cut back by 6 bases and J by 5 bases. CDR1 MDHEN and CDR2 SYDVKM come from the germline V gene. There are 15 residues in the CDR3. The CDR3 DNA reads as TGTGCCAGCAGCCCCAGCCCGGGGGGATTGGAGACCCAGTACTTC. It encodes CASSPSPGGLETQYF.

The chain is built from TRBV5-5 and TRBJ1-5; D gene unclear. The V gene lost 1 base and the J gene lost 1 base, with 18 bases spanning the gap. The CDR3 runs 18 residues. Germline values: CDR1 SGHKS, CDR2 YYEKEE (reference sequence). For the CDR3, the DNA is TGTGCCAGCAGCTTGTTTTTGCGGGCCACAGAGAGCAATCAGCCCCAGCATTTT. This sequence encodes CASSLFLRATESNQPQHF.

The CDR3 nucleotides read TGCGCCAGCAGCCAACGTACGGGTAAACCAAATTCACCCCTCCACTTT. Translating it yields CASSQRTGKPNSPLHF. The V gene is TRBV4-3, the J gene TRBJ1-6, with unresolved D. V lost 2 bases, J lost 7 bases, and 15 bases lay in between. Germline V gene lookup returns CDR1 LGHNA and CDR2 YSLEER. The CDR3 spans 16 residues.

The CDR3 loop is CASSFRTIVRSQQFF. For the CDR3, the DNA is TGTGCCAGCAGTTTCCGGACTATAGTTAGGAGTCAGCAGTTCTTC. The J gene is TRBJ2-1, the V gene TRBV27; possibly TRBD2 for D (6 bases). V lost 3 bases to trimming and J lost 11 bases, with 20 bases between them. CDR1 is MNHEY, CDR2 SMNVEV, per germline (reference sequence). The CDR3 spans 15 residues.

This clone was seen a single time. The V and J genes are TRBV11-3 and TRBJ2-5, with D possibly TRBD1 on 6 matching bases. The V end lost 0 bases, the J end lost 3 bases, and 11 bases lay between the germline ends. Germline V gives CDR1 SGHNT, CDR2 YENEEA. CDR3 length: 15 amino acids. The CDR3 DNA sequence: TGTGCCAGCAGCTTAGATTCGGACAGAAAAGAGACCCAGTACTTC. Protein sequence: CASSLDSDRKETQYF.

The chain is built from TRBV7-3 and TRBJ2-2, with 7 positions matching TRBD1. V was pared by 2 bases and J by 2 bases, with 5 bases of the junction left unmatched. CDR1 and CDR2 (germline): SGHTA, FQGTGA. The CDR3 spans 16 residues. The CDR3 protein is CASSLYGTANTGELFF. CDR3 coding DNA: TGTGCCAGCAGCTTATACGGGACAGCAAACACCGGGGAGCTGTTTTTT.

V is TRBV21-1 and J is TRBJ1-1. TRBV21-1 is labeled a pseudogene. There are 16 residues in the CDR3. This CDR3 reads CASSTRKGRANTEAFF. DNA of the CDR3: TGTGCCAGCAGCACCCGAAAAGGAAGGGCGAACACTGAAGCTTTCTTT.

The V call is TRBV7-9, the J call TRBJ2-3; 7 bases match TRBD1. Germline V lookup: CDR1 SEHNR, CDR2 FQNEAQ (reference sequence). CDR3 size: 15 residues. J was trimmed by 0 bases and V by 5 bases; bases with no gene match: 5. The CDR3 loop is CASSRGQTSTDTQYF. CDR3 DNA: TGTGCCAGCAGCAGGGGACAGACGAGCACAGATACGCAGTATTTT.

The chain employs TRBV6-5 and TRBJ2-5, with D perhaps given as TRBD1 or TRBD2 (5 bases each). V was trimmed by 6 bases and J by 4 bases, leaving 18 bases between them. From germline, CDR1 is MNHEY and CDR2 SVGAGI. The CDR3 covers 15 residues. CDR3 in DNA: TGTGCCAGCAGCATACTTACCGGGACCCCAGAGACCCAGTACTTC. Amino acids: CASSILTGTPETQYF.

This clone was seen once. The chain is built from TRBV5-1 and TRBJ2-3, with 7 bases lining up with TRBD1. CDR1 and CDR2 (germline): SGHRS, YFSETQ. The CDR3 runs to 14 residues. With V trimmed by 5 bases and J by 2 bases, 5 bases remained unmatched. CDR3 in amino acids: CASSPDRATDTQYF. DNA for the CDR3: TGCGCCAGCAGTCCCGACAGGGCCACAGATACGCAGTATTTT. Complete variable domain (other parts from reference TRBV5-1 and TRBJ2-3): KAGVTQTPRYLIKTRGQQVTLSCSPISGHRSVSWYQQTPGQGLQFLFEYFSETQRNKGNFPGRFSGRQFSNSRSEMNVSTLELGDSALYLCASSPDRATDTQYFGPGTRLTVL.

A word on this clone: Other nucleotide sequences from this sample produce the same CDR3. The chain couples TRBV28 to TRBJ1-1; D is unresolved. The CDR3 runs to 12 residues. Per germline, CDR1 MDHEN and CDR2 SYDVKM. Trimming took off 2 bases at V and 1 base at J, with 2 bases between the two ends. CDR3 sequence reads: CASSLRNTEAFF. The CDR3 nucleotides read TGTGCCAGCAGTTTAAGGAACACTGAAGCTTTCTTT.

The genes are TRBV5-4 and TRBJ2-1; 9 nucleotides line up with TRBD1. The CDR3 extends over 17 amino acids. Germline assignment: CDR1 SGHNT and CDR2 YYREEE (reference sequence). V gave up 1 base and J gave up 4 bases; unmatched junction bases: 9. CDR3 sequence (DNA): TGTGCCAGCAGCTTGCCCGCCGGGACAGGGACTTACAATGAGCAGTTCTTC. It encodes CASSLPAGTGTYNEQFF.

As DNA, the CDR3 is TGTGCCATCAGAGGGCAATCCTACGAGCAGTACGTC. As protein: CAIRGQSYEQYV. The chain links TRBV10-3 to TRBJ2-7, with D hard to call. The germline V gene has CDR1 ENHRY and CDR2 SYGVKD. The CDR3 has 12 amino acids. Between the trimmed V and J ends, which lost 6 bases and 1 base, there was a span of 7 bases.

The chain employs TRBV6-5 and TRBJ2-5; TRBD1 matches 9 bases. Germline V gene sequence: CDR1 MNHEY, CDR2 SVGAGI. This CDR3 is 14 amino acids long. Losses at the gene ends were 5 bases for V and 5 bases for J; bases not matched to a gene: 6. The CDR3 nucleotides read TGTGCCAGCAGTCTGACAGGGGGAGGGGAGACCCAGTACTTC. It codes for CASSLTGGGETQYF.

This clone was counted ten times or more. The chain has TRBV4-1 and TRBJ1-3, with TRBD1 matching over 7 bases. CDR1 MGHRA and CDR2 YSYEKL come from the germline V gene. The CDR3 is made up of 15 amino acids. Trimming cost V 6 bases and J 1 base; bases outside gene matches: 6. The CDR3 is CASRSPDRSGNTIYF. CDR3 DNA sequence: TGCGCCAGCAGGTCCCCGGACAGGTCTGGAAACACCATATATTTT.

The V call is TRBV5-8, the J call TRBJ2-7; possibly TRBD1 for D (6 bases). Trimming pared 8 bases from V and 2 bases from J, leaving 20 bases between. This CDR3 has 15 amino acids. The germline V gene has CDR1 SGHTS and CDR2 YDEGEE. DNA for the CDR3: TGTGCCAGTGAACCACCTAGACAGGTTACCTACGAGCAGTACTTC. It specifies CASEPPRQVTYEQYF.

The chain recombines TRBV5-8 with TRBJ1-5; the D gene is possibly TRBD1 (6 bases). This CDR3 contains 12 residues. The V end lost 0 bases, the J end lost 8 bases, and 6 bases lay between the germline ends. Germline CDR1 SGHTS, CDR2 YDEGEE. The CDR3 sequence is CASSLDREPQHF. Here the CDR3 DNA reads TGTGCCAGCAGCTTGGACAGGGAGCCCCAGCATTTT.

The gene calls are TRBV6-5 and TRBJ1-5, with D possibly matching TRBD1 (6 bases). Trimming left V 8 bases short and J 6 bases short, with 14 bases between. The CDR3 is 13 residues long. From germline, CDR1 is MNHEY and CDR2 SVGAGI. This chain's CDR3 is CASRWEGGQPQHF. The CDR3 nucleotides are TGTGCCAGCCGTTGGGAAGGGGGTCAGCCCCAGCATTTT.

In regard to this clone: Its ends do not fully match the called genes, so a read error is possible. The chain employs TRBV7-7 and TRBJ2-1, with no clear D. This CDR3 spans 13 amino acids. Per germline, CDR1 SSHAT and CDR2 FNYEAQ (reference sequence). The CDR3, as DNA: TGTGCTAGCAGCTTAGTTCGGACCAGTGAGCAGTTCTTC. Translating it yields CASSLVRTSEQFF.

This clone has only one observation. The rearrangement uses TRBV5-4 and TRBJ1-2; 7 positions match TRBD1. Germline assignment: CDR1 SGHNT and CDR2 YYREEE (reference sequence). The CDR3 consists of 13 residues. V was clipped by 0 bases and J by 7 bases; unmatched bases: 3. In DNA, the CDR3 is TGTGCCAGCAGCTTGGGAGGGGGCCGTGGCTACACCTTC. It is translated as CASSLGGGRGYTF. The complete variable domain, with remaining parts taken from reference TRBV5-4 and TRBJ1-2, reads ETGVTQSPTHLIKTRGQQVTLRCSSQSGHNTVSWYQQALGQGPQFIFQYYREEENGRGNFPPRFSGLQFPNYSSELNVNALELDDSALYLCASSLGGGRGYTFGSGTRLTVV.

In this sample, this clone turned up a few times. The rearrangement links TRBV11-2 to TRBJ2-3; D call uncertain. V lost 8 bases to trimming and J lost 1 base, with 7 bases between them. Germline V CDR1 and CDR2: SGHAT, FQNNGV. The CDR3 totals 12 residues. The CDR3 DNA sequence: TGTGCCAGCCTTCCCGGCACAGATACGCAGTATTTT. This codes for CASLPGTDTQYF.